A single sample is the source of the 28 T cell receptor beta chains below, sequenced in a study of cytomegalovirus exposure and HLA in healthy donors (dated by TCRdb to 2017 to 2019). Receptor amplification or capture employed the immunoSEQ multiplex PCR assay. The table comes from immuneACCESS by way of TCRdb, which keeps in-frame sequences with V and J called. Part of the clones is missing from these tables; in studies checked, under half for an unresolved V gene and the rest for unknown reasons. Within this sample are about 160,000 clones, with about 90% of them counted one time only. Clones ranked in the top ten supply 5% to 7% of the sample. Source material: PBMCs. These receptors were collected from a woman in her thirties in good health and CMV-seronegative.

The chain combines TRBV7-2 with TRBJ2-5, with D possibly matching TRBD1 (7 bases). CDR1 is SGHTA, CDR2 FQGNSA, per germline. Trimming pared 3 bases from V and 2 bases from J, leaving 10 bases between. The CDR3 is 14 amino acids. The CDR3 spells CASSLAGQQETQYF. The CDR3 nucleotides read TGTGCCAGCAGCTTGGCGGGACAGCAAGAGACCCAGTACTTC.

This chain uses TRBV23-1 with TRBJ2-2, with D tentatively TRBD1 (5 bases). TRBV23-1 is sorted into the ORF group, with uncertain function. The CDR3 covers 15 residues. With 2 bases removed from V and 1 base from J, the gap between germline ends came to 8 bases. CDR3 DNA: TGCGCCAGCAGTCAACAGGGTTGGAACACCGGGGAGCTGTTTTTT. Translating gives CASSQQGWNTGELFF.

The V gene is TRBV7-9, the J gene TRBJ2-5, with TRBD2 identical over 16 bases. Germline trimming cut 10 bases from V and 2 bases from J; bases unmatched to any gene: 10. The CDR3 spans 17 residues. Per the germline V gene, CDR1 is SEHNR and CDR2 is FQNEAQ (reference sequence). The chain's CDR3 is CANTPLGLAGGQETQYF. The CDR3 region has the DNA TGTGCCAACACACCCCTGGGACTAGCGGGAGGGCAAGAGACCCAGTACTTC.

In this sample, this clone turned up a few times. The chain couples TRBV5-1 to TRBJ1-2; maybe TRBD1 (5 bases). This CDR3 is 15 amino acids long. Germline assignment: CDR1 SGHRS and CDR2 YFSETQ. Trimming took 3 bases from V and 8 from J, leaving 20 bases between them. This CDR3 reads CASSSQGTALEGYTF. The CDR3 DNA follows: TGCGCCAGCAGCTCTCAAGGGACGGCCTTGGAGGGCTACACCTTC.

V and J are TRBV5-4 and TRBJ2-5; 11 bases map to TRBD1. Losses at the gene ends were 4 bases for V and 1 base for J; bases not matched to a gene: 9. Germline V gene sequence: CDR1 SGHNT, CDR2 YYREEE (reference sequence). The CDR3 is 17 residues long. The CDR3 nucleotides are TGTGCCAGCAGCCCTGGGGGGACAGGGGGTCTCCAAGAGACCCAGTACTTC. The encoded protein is CASSPGGTGGLQETQYF.

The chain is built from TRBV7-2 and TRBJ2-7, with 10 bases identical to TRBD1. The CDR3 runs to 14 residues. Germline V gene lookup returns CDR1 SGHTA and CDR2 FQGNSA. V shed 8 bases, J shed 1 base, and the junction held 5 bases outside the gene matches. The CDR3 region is CASATGQGSYEQYF. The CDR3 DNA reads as TGTGCCAGCGCCACGGGACAGGGGTCCTACGAGCAGTACTTC.

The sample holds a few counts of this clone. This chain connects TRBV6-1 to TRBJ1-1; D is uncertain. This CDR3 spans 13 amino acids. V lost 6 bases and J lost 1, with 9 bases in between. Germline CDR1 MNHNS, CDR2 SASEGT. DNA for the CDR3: TGTGCCAGCAGGGTAAGCGGGAACACTGAAGCTTTCTTT. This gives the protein CASRVSGNTEAFF.

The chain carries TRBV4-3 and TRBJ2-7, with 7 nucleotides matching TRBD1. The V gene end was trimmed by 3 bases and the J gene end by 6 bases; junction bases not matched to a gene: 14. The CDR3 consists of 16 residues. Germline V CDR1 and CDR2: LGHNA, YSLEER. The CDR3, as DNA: TGCGCCAGCAGCCACTTTTCTTGGGGAACAGGGGTCGAGCAGTACTTC. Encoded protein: CASSHFSWGTGVEQYF.

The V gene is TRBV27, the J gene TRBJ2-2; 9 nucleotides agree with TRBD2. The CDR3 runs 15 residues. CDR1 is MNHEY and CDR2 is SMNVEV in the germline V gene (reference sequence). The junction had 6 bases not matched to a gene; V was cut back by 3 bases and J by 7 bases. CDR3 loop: CASSLVAGAIGELFF. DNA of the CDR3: TGTGCCAGCAGTTTGGTAGCGGGAGCTATCGGGGAGCTGTTTTTT.

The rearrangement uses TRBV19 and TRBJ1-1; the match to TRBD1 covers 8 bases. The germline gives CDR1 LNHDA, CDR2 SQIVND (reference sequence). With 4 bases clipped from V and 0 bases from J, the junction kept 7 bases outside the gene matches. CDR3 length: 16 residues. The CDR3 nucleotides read TGTGCCAGTAGTAAACCTGGGGACAGGTTGAACACTGAAGCTTTCTTT. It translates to CASSKPGDRLNTEAFF.

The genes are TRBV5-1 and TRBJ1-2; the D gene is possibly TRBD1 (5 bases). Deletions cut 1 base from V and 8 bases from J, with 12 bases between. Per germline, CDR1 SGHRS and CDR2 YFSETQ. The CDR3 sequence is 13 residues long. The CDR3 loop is CASSLFGAEGYTF. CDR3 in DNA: TGCGCCAGCAGCTTGTTCGGGGCGGAAGGCTACACCTTC.

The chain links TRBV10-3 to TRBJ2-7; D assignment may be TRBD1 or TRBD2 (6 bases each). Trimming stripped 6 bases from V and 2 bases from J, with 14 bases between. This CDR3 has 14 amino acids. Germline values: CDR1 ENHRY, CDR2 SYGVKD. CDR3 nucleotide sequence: TGTGCCATCAGAGGGGGACTTTGGGCCTACGAGCAGTACTTC. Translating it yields CAIRGGLWAYEQYF.

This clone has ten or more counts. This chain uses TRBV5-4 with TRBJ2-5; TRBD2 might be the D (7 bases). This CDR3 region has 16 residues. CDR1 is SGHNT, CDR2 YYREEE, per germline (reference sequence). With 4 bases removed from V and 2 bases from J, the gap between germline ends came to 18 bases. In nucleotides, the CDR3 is TGTGCCAGCAGCCTCATGGGGGGGGCGGATCAAGAGACCCAGTACTTC. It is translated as CASSLMGGADQETQYF.

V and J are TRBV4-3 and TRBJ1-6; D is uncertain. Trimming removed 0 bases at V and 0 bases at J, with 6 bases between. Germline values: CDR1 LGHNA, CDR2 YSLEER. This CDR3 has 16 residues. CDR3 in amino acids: CASSQDGGSYNSPLHF. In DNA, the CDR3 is TGCGCCAGCAGCCAAGATGGTGGCTCCTATAATTCACCCCTCCACTTT.

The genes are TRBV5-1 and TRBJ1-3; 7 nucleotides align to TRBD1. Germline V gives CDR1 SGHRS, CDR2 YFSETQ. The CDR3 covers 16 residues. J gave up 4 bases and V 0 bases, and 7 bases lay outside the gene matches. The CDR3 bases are TGCGCCAGCAGCTTGGGGGTACAGGGGACCGGAAACACCATATATTTT. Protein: CASSLGVQGTGNTIYF.

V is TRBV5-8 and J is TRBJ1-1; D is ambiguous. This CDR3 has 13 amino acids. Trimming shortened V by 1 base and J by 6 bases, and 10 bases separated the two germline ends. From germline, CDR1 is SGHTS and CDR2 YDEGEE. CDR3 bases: TGTGCCAGCAGCTTGATGGGTAGCTCTGAAGCTTTCTTT. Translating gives CASSLMGSSEAFF.

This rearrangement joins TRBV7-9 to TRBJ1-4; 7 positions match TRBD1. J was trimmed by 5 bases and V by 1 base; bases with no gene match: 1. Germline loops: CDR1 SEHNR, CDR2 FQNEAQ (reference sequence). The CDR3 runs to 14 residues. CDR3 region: CASSLGQGNEKLFF. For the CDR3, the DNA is TGTGCCAGCAGCTTAGGACAGGGAAATGAAAAACTGTTTTTT.

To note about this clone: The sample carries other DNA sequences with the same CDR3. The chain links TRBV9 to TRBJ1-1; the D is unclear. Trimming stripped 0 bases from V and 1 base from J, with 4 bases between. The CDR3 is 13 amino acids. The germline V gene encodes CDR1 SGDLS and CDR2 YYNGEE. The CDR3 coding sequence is TGTGCCAGCAGCGTAGCGCAGAACACTGAAGCTTTCTTT. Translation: CASSVAQNTEAFF.

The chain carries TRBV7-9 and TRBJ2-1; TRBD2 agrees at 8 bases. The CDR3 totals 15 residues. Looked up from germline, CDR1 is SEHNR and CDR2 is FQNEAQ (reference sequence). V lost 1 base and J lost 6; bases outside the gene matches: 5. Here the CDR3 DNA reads TGTGCCAGCAGCTTAGAGCTCGGGAGGGCCAATGAGCAGTTCTTC. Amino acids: CASSLELGRANEQFF.

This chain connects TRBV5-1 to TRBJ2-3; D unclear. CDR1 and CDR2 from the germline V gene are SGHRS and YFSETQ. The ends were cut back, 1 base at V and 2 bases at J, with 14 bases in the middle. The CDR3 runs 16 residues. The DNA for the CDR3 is TGCGCCAGCAGCTTGACCAGGAGACCGGACACAGATACGCAGTATTTT. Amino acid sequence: CASSLTRRPDTDTQYF.

The CDR3 loop reads CASSQGGWTGELFF. In nucleotides, the CDR3 is TGTGCCAGCAGCCAAGGGGGGTGGACCGGGGAGCTGTTTTTT. The chain couples TRBV14 to TRBJ2-2; D may be TRBD1 or TRBD2 (5 bases each). Looked up from germline, CDR1 is SGHDN and CDR2 is FVKESK. This CDR3 is built from 14 residues. V was clipped by 1 base and J by 5 bases, with 8 bases between them.

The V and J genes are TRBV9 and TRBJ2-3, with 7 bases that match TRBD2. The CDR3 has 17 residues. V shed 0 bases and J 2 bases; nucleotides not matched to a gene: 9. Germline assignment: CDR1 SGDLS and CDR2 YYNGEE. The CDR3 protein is CASSVVGAGDVTDTQYF. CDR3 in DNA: TGTGCCAGCAGCGTAGTGGGTGCGGGGGACGTCACAGATACGCAGTATTTT.

The CDR3 is CASSTQTGRSYEQYF. In DNA form, the CDR3 reads TGTGCCAGCAGTACGCAGACGGGGAGGTCTTACGAGCAGTACTTC. V usage is TRBV28 and J usage is TRBJ2-7; perhaps TRBD2 as D (6 bases). Per the germline V gene, CDR1 is MDHEN and CDR2 is SYDVKM. The ends were cut back, 5 bases at V and 4 bases at J, with 18 bases in the middle. The CDR3 consists of 15 residues.

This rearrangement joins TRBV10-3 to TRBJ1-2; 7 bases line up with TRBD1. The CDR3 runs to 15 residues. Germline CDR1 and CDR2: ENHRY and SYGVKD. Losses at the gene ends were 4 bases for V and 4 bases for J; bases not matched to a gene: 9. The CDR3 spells CAISAELGTAYGYTF. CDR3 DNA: TGTGCCATCAGTGCTGAACTTGGGACAGCCTATGGCTACACCTTC.

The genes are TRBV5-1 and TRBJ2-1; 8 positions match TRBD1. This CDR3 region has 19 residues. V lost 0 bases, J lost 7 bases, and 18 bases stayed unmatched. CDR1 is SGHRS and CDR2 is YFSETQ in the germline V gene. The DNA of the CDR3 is TGCGCCAGCAGCTTGGCCACCCGGACAGGGAATTTGTTAACGAATGAGCAGTTCTTC. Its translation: CASSLATRTGNLLTNEQFF.

The DNA of the CDR3 is TGTGCCAGCAGTTTAGCACATCAGAAAAACATTCAGTACTTC. Its protein is CASSLAHQKNIQYF. The chain recombines TRBV28 with TRBJ2-4; D gene ambiguous. The CDR3 is 14 amino acids. Deletions cut 2 bases from V and 4 bases from J, with 9 bases between. Germline V gene lookup returns CDR1 MDHEN and CDR2 SYDVKM.

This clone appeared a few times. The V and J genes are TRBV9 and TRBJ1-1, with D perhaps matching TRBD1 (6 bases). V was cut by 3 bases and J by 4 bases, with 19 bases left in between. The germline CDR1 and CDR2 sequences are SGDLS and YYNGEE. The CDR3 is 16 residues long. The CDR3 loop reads CASSAASQGSRTEAFF. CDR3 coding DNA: TGTGCCAGCAGCGCCGCGAGTCAGGGGAGTCGCACTGAAGCTTTCTTT.

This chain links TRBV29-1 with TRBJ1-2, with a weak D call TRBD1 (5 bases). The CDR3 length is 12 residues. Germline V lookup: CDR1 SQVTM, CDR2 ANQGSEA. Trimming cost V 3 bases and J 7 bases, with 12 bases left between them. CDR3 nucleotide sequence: TGCAGCGTTGAGGGGCAGGGCGCTGGCTACACCTTC. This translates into CSVEGQGAGYTF.